This TCR beta chain originates from a study of OX40 agonist ivuxolimab in advanced cancers. Study-level information: Patients were dosed with the agonistic anti-OX40 (CD134) antibody ivuxolimab. Of mixed ages from about 23 to 90 and averaging approximately 60 years, the group was almost 85% male.

Sequenced by immunoSEQ multiplex PCR; TCRdb stores in-frame clones only, minus some. The table records 65,000 to 90,000 clones, approximately 85% of them present only once. V was pared by 4 bases and J by 3 bases, with 15 bases between. This CDR3 is 16 amino acids long. Per germline, CDR1 LNHDA and CDR2 SQIVND (reference sequence). Cycle 7 day 1, cycle 4 day 1, and baseline were the timepoints at which blood was sampled. This clonotype was obtained from an adult with an advanced solid tumor such as melanoma, head and neck, liver or kidney cancer. Sequencing used CD4+ or CD8+ T cells sorted from blood, obtained in a trial of the OX40 agonist ivuxolimab. This chain links TRBV19 with TRBJ1-4; weak D call: TRBD1 (6 bases). The CDR3 sequence: CASSTDRNEANEKLFF. The CDR3 nucleotides read TGTGCCAGTAGTACCGACAGGAACGAGGCTAATGAAAAACTGTTTTTT.